This T cell receptor (beta chain) was captured by sequencing in a study of cytomegalovirus exposure and HLA in healthy donors. Study-wide findings and caveats: Analysis performed later found more than 15,000 TCR beta sequences associated with HLA alleles at 0.05 false discovery rate. Information on immune exposure was restricted to one variable (CMV serostatus).

Germline assignment: CDR1 LNHDA and CDR2 SQIVND (reference sequence). CDR3 length equals 15 residues. Trimming took 1 base from V and 5 from J; bases not matched to a gene: 5. A word on this clone: What it binds is not known.

13 Jbeta primers and 60 Vbeta primers were used for the PCR. The data were produced by immunoSEQ multiplex PCR, yet TCRdb's version contains in-frame clones alone and is incomplete. Of approximately 100,000 clones in the sample, roughly 85% were seen once. Sequenced: PBMCs. V gene TRBV19 combines with J gene TRBJ2-5, with 9 nucleotides matching TRBD1. The source is a middle-aged woman in good health and CMV-seronegative. CDR3 region: CASSIARTGDETQYF. The CDR3 nucleotides read TGTGCCAGTAGTATAGCTCGGACAGGGGACGAGACCCAGTACTTC.